This entry concerns a single T cell receptor (beta chain). Antigen: not known. Per germline, CDR1 MNHNS and CDR2 SASEGT. This CDR3 region has 14 residues. The V gene lost 7 bases and the J gene lost 0 bases, with 11 bases spanning the gap. Via MiXCR, TCRdb re-called the reads, giving one row per CDR3 protein. The sample records hundreds of thousands of distinct CDR3 sequences, roughly a third being singletons. The data originate from a study of T cell repertoires in cytomegalovirus infection. Study-level background: CMV infection together with matching HLA type was indicated by public TCR beta signatures. Study outcomes and limitations: Cumulative public TCR beta family frequency identified carriers of CMV plus the relevant HLA. HLA-C-restricted TCR beta clonotypes specific for CMV led the ex vivo response.

The chain employs TRBV6-1 and TRBJ2-3, with D possibly matching TRBD2 (6 bases). The sequences come from cultured PBMCs, collected from culture after CMV antigen stimulation. The source is a human donor in good health (CMV status not recorded). Some clones in this sample may be carry-over from other donors' samples. The chain's CDR3 is CASTRDLSTDTQYF. The CDR3 DNA sequence: TGTGCCAGCACCCGGGACTTAAGCACAGATACGCAGTATTTT.